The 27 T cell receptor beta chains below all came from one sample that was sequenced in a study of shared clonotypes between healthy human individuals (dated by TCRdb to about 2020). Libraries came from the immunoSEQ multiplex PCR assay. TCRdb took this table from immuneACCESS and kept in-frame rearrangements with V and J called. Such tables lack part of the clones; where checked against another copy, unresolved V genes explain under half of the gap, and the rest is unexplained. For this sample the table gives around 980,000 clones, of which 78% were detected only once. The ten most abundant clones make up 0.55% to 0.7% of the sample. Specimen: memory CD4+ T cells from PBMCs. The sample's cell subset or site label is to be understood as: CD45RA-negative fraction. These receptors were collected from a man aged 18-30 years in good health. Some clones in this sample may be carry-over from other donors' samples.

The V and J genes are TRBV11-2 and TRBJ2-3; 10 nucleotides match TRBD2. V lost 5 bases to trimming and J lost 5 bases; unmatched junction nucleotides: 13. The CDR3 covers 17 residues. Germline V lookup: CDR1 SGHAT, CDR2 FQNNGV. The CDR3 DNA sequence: TGTGCCAGCAGCCCCCGGTCAGCGGGAGGGCCCGGAGATACGCAGTATTTT. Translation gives CASSPRSAGGPGDTQYF. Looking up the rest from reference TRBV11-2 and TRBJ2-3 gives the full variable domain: EAGVAQSPRYKIIEKRQSVAFWCNPISGHATLYWYQQILGQGPKLLIQFQNNGVVDDSQLPKDRFSAERLKGVDSTLKIQPAKLEDSAVYLCASSPRSAGGPGDTQYFGPGTRLTVL.

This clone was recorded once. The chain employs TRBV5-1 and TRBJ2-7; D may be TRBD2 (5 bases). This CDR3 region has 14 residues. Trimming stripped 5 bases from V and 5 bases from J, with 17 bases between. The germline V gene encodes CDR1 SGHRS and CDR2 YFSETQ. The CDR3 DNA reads TGCGCCAGCAGACGGTCGGGAAGTACCGACGAGCAGTACTTC. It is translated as CASRRSGSTDEQYF. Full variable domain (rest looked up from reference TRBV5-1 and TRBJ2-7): KAGVTQTPRYLIKTRGQQVTLSCSPISGHRSVSWYQQTPGQGLQFLFEYFSETQRNKGNFPGRFSGRQFSNSRSEMNVSTLELGDSALYLCASRRSGSTDEQYFGPGTRLTVT.

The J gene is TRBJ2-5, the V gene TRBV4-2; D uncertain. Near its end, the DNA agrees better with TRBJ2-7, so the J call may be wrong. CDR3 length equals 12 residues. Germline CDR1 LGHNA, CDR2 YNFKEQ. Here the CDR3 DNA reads TGTGCCAGCAGCCAGGGTTCCTACGAGCAGTACTTC. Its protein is CASSQGSYEQYF.

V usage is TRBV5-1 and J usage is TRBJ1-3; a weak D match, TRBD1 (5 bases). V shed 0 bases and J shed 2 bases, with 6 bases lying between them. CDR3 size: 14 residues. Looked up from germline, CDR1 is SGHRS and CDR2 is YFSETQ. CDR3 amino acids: CASSLGRAGNTIYF. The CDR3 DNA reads TGCGCCAGCAGCTTGGGCAGGGCTGGAAACACCATATATTTT.

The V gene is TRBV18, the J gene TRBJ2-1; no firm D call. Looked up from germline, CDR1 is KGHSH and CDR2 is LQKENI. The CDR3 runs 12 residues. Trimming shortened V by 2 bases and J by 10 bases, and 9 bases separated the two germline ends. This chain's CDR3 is CASSPGAWEQFF. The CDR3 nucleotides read TGTGCCAGCTCACCAGGAGCATGGGAGCAGTTCTTC.

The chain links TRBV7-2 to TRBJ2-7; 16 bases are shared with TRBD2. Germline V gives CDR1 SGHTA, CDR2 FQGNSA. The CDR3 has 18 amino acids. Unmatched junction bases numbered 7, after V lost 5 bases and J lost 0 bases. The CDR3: CASSPLGLAGGSSYEQYF. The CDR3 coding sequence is TGTGCCAGCAGCCCTTTGGGACTAGCGGGAGGGTCCTCCTACGAGCAGTACTTC. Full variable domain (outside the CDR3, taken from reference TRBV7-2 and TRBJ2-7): GAGVSQSPSNKVTEKGKDVELRCDPISGHTALYWYRQSLGQGLEFLIYFQGNSAPDKSGLPSDRFSAERTGGSVSTLTIQRTQQEDSAVYLCASSPLGLAGGSSYEQYFGPGTRLTVT.

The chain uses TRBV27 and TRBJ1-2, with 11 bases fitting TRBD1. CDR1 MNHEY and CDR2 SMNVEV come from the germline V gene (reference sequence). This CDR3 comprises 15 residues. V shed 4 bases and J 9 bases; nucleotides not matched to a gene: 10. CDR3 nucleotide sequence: TGTGCCAGCAGTTCCAGCCCCGGGACAGGGGGTCGCTACACCTTC. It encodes CASSSSPGTGGRYTF.

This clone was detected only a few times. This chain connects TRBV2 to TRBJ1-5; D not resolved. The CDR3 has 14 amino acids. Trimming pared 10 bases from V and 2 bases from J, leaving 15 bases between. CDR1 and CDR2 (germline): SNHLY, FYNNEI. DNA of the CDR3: TGTGCCACAGCCGGGCTCCGGGGCAATCAGCCCCAGCATTTT. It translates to CATAGLRGNQPQHF. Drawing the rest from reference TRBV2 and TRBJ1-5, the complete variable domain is EPEVTQTPSHQVTQMGQEVILRCVPISNHLYFYWYRQILGQKVEFLVSFYNNEISEKSEIFDDQFSVERPDGSNFTLKIRSTKLEDSAMYFCATAGLRGNQPQHFGDGTRLSIL.

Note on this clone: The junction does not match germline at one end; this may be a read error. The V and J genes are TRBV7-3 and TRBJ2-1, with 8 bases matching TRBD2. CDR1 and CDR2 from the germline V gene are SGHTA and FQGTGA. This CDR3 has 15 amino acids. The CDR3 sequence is CASSLTSGDYNEQFF. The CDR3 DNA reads TGTGCCAGCAGCCTAACTAGCGGAGATTACAATGAGCAGTTCTTC.

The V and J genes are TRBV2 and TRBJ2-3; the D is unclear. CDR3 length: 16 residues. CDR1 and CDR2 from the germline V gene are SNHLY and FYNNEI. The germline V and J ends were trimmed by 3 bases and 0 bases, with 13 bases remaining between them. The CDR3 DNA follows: TGTGCCAGCAGTGACGTGAGCCTTTCTAGCACAGATACGCAGTATTTT. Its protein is CASSDVSLSSTDTQYF. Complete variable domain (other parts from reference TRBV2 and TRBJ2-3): EPEVTQTPSHQVTQMGQEVILRCVPISNHLYFYWYRQILGQKVEFLVSFYNNEISEKSEIFDDQFSVERPDGSNFTLKIRSTKLEDSAMYFCASSDVSLSSTDTQYFGPGTRLTVL.

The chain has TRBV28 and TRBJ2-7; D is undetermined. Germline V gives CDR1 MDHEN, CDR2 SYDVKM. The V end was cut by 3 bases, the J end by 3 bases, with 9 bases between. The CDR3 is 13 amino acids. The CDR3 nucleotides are TGTGCCAGCAGTTTTACCTCCGGCTACGAGCAGTACTTC. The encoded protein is CASSFTSGYEQYF.

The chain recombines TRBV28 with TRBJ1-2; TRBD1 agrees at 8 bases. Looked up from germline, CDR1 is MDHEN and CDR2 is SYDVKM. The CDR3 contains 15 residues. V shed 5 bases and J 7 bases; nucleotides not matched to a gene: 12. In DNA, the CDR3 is TGTGCCAGCAGTCGACCCTCGACAGGGGCACTTGGCTACACCTTC. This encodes CASSRPSTGALGYTF.

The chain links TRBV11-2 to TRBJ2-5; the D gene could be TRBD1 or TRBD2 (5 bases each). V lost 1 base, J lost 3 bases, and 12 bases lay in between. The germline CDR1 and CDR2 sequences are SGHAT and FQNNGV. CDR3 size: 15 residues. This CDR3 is CASSLGLGEEETQYF. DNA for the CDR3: TGTGCCAGCAGCTTAGGTTTGGGGGAAGAAGAGACCCAGTACTTC.

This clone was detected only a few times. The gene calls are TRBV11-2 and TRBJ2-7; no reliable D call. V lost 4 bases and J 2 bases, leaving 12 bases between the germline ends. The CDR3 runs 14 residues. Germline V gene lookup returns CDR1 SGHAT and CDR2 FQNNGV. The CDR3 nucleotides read TGTGCCAGCAGCTCTTTGATCCCACCCTACGAGCAGTACTTC. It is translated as CASSSLIPPYEQYF.

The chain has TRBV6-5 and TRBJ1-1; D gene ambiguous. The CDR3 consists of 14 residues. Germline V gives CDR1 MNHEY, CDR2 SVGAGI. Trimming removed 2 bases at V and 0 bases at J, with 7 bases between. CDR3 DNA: TGTGCCAGCAGTTACAGACACCTGAACACTGAAGCTTTCTTT. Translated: CASSYRHLNTEAFF.

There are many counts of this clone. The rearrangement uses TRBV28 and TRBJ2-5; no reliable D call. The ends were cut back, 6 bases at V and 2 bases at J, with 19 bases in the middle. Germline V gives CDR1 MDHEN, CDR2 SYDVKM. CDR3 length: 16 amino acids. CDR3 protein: CASRLGFRPAQETQYF. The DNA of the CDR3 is TGTGCCAGCAGGTTGGGGTTTCGCCCAGCGCAAGAGACCCAGTACTTC. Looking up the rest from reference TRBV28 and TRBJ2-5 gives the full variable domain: DVKVTQSSRYLVKRTGEKVFLECVQDMDHENMFWYRQDPGLGLRLIYFSYDVKMKEKGDIPEGYSVSREKKERFSLILESASTNQTSMYLCASRLGFRPAQETQYFGPGTRLLVL.

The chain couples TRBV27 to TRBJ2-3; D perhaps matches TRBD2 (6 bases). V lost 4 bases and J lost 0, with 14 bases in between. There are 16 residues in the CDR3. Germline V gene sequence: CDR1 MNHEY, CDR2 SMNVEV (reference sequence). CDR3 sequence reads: CASSSPLASSTDTQYF. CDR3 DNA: TGTGCCAGCAGTTCGCCGCTAGCGTCTAGCACAGATACGCAGTATTTT.

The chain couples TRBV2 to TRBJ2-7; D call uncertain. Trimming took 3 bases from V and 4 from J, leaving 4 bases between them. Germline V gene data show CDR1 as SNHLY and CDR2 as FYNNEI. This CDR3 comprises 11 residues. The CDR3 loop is CASSDKYEQYF. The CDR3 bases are TGTGCCAGCAGTGACAAGTACGAGCAGTACTTC.

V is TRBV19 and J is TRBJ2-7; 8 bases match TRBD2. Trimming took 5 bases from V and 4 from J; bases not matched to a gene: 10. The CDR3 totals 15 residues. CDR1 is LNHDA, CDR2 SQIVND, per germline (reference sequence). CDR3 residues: CASSPSGGGRYEQYF. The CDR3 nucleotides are TGTGCCAGTAGTCCTTCGGGAGGGGGGAGATACGAGCAGTACTTC.

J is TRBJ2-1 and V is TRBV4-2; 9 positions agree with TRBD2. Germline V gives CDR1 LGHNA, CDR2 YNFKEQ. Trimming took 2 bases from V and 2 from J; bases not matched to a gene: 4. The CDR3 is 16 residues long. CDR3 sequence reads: CASSQYSGSPYNEQFF. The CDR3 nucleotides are TGTGCCAGCAGCCAATATAGCGGGAGCCCCTACAATGAGCAGTTCTTC.

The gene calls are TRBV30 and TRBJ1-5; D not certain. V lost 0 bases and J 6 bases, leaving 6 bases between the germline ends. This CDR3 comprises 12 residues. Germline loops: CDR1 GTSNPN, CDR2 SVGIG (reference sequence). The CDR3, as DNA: TGTGCCTGGAGTGTACTTGGTCAGCCCCAGCATTTT. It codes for CAWSVLGQPQHF.

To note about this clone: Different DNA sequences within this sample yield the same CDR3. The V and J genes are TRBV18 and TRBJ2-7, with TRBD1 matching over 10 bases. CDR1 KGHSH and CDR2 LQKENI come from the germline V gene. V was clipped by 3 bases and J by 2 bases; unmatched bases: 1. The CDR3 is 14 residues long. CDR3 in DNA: TGTGCCAGCTCACCCGGGACAGGGGCCTACGAGCAGTACTTC. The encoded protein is CASSPGTGAYEQYF.

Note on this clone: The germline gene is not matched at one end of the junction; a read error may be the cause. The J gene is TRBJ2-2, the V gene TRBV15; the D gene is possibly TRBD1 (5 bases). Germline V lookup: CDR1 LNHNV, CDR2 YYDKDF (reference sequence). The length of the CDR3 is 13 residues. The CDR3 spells CATGRVGSGELFF. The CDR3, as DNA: TGTGCCACCGGCAGGGTGGGTTCCGGGGAGCTGTTTTTT.

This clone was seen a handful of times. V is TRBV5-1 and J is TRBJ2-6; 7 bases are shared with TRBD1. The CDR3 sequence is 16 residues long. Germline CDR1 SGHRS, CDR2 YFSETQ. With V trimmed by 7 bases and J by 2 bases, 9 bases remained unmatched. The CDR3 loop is CASGGQLSPGANVLTF. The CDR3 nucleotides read TGCGCCAGCGGGGGACAGCTCAGCCCTGGGGCCAACGTCCTGACTTTC. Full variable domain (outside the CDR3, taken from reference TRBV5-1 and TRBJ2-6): KAGVTQTPRYLIKTRGQQVTLSCSPISGHRSVSWYQQTPGQGLQFLFEYFSETQRNKGNFPGRFSGRQFSNSRSEMNVSTLELGDSALYLCASGGQLSPGANVLTFGAGSRLTVL.

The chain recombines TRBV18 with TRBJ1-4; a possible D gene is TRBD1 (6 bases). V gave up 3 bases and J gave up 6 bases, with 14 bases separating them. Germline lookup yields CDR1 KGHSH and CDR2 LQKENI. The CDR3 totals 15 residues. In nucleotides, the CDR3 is TGTGCCAGCTCACCCGGGGCCAGGGGAGATGAAAAACTGTTTTTT. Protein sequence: CASSPGARGDEKLFF.

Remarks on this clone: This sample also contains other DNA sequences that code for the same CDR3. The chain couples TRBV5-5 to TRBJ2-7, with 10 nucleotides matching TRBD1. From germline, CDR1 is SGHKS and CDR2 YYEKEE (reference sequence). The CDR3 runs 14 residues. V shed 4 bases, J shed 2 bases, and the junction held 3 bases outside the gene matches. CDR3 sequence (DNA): TGTGCCAGCAGCCCGGGACAGGGGCCCTACGAGCAGTACTTC. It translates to CASSPGQGPYEQYF. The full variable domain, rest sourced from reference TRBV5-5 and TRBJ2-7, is DAGVTQSPTHLIKTRGQQVTLRCSPISGHKSVSWYQQVLGQGPQFIFQYYEKEERGRGNFPDRFSARQFPNYSSELNVNALLLGDSALYLCASSPGQGPYEQYFGPGTRLTVT.

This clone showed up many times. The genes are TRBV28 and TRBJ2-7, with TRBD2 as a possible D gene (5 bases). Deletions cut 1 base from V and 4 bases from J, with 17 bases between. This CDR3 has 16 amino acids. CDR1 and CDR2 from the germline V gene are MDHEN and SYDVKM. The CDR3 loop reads CASSLSRGNAIYEQYF. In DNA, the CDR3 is TGTGCCAGCAGTTTATCTAGAGGGAACGCCATTTACGAGCAGTACTTC.